Each of the 29 T cell receptor beta chains below was sequenced from the same sample in a study of memory CD4+ T cells and cytomegalovirus serostatus (dated by TCRdb to between 2018 and 2021). A FACSAria II was used to sort memory CD4+ T cells, defined as single viable CD3+CD4+CD8-CD45RO+ cells. To prepare the library, the immunoSEQ multiplex PCR assay was applied. TCRdb mirrors the immuneACCESS table, restricted to in-frame sequences. Some clones are absent from its copies; in checked studies, under half trace to an unresolved V gene, and the reason for the others is unknown. The sample includes some 67,000 clones, with about 76% observed a single time. The leading ten clones occupy 4% to 5.5% of the sample. Sequencing was done on a sample of memory CD4+ T cells from blood. The receptor source for this set is an adult in good health and CMV-seropositive.

The CDR3 DNA is TGTGCCATCAGTGTCGGGCGGGAGGGCCCGGGGGGGACCCAGTACTTC. Protein product: CAISVGREGPGGTQYF. The V call is TRBV10-3, the J call TRBJ2-5, with 9 nucleotides matching TRBD2. CDR3 length: 16 amino acids. The germline CDR1 and CDR2 sequences are ENHRY and SYGVKD. V trimming: 4 bases; J trimming: 7 bases; junction bases outside the gene matches: 13.

As DNA, the CDR3 is TGTGCCAGCAGCTTAGCTTGGCGGGGGGACTACAATGAGCAGTTCTTC. Residues: CASSLAWRGDYNEQFF. This rearrangement joins TRBV7-9 to TRBJ2-1; TRBD2 matches 8 bases. V gave up 0 bases and J gave up 3 bases; unmatched junction bases: 4. The CDR3 runs to 16 residues. CDR1 is SEHNR, CDR2 FQNEAQ, per germline (reference sequence).

The sample holds a few counts of this clone. This chain connects TRBV29-1 to TRBJ1-5; no clear D. Trimming pared 2 bases from V and 0 bases from J, leaving 5 bases between. The CDR3 spans 13 residues. The germline V gene encodes CDR1 SQVTM and CDR2 ANQGSEA. CDR3 coding DNA: TGCAGCGTTGAACAGGATAGCAATCAGCCCCAGCATTTT. Protein sequence: CSVEQDSNQPQHF.

This sequence joins TRBV28 and TRBJ1-2; D remains ambiguous. Germline lookup yields CDR1 MDHEN and CDR2 SYDVKM. Trimming took 1 base from V and 2 from J, leaving 5 bases between them. The CDR3 is 13 residues long. The CDR3 region has the DNA TGTGCCAGCAGTTTATTGGACAACTATGGCTACACCTTC. Encoded protein: CASSLLDNYGYTF.

The V and J genes are TRBV4-2 and TRBJ2-5; D is possibly TRBD1 or TRBD2 (7 bases each). From germline, CDR1 is LGHNA and CDR2 YNFKEQ. Trimming pared 2 bases from V and 3 bases from J, leaving 16 bases between. The CDR3 is 16 amino acids. The CDR3 loop is CASSQNPGGGKETQYF. As DNA, the CDR3 is TGTGCCAGCAGCCAAAATCCAGGGGGGGGCAAAGAGACCCAGTACTTC.

This chain connects TRBV7-9 to TRBJ2-1; D might be TRBD1 (6 bases). The germline V and J ends were trimmed by 3 bases and 0 bases, with 9 bases remaining between them. This CDR3 comprises 15 residues. Germline assignment: CDR1 SEHNR and CDR2 FQNEAQ (reference sequence). The CDR3 sequence is CASSLTGSSYNEQFF. As DNA, the CDR3 is TGTGCCAGCAGCTTGACAGGTAGCTCCTACAATGAGCAGTTCTTC. Together with reference TRBV7-9 and TRBJ2-1, the CDR3 gives the full variable domain: DTGVSQNPRHKITKRGQNVTFRCDPISEHNRLYWYRQTLGQGPEFLTYFQNEAQLEKSRLLSDRFSAERPKGSFSTLEIQRTEQGDSAMYLCASSLTGSSYNEQFFGPGTRLTVL.

V gene TRBV27 combines with J gene TRBJ1-1; unclear D gene. Trimming left V 2 bases short and J 0 bases short, with 10 bases between. The length of the CDR3 is 15 residues. Germline V gives CDR1 MNHEY, CDR2 SMNVEV (reference sequence). The CDR3 loop reads CASSLKSGMNTEAFF. The CDR3 DNA sequence: TGTGCCAGCAGTTTAAAGTCGGGGATGAACACTGAAGCTTTCTTT.

The V call is TRBV29-1, the J call TRBJ1-1, with D possibly being TRBD1 (5 bases). Germline V gives CDR1 SQVTM, CDR2 ANQGSEA. The V and J ends lost 6 bases and 2 bases respectively, with 13 bases between them. This CDR3 is built from 13 residues. CDR3 in DNA: TGCAGCGTCTCATTGGGGGGAAACACTGAAGCTTTCTTT. Amino acids: CSVSLGGNTEAFF.

V and J are TRBV30 and TRBJ2-5, with a possible D match to TRBD1 (5 bases). Germline V lookup: CDR1 GTSNPN, CDR2 SVGIG (reference sequence). Trimming left V 2 bases short and J 9 bases short, with 22 bases between. The CDR3 is 15 residues long. This chain's CDR3 is CAWSPPPLGRGAQYF. The DNA of the CDR3 is TGTGCCTGGAGTCCACCGCCGCTGGGGCGTGGGGCCCAGTACTTC.

The chain carries TRBV6-6 and TRBJ1-2, with a weak D call TRBD1 (5 bases). Deletions cut 5 bases from V and 6 bases from J, with 7 bases between. This CDR3 comprises 11 residues. Germline CDR1 and CDR2: MNHNY and SVGAGI (reference sequence). CDR3 loop: CASSQQDGYTF. The CDR3, as DNA: TGTGCCAGCAGTCAACAGGATGGCTACACCTTC.

This chain links TRBV5-1 with TRBJ1-1; no reliable D call. V was shortened by 0 bases and J by 5 bases, with 17 bases between the two germline ends. The CDR3 totals 16 residues. CDR1 and CDR2 from the germline V gene are SGHRS and YFSETQ. CDR3 region: CASSLVGSSGSTEAFF. CDR3 in DNA: TGCGCCAGCAGCTTGGTGGGATCGTCTGGAAGTACTGAAGCTTTCTTT.

The chain couples TRBV20-1 to TRBJ2-5, with D maybe TRBD1 (6 bases). CDR1 is DFQATT, CDR2 SNEGSKA, per germline (reference sequence). This CDR3 comprises 10 residues. V dropped 8 bases and J dropped 3 bases, with 7 bases sitting between them. CDR3: CSYREETQYF. In DNA form, the CDR3 reads TGCAGTTACAGGGAAGAGACCCAGTACTTC.

There are a few counts of this clone. CDR3 in amino acids: CASSIGGNTGELFF. For the CDR3, the DNA is TGTGCCAGTAGTATAGGGGGGAACACCGGGGAGCTGTTTTTT. The V and J genes are TRBV19 and TRBJ2-2, with D unclear. Trimming pared 1 base from V and 1 base from J, leaving 4 bases between. The CDR3 runs 14 residues. The V gene's germline CDR1 is LNHDA and CDR2 SQIVND (reference sequence).

The chain links TRBV27 to TRBJ2-5, with D tentatively TRBD2 (5 bases). The CDR3 is 14 amino acids. The V end was cut by 4 bases, the J end by 9 bases, with 18 bases between. Per the germline V gene, CDR1 is MNHEY and CDR2 is SMNVEV (reference sequence). The CDR3 nucleotides read TGTGCCAGCAGTTACACCCCGGGATCGAGGTCCCAGTACTTC. Encoded protein: CASSYTPGSRSQYF.

V usage is TRBV4-2 and J usage is TRBJ2-5; 8 positions agree with TRBD1. Germline V gives CDR1 LGHNA, CDR2 YNFKEQ. CDR3 size: 16 residues. J lost 4 bases, V lost 1 base, and 8 bases had no gene match. This CDR3 reads CASSQVRQGAVETQYF. The CDR3 DNA follows: TGTGCCAGCAGCCAAGTAAGGCAGGGGGCTGTAGAGACCCAGTACTTC.

The J gene is TRBJ2-5, the V gene TRBV6-5, with 7 bases that match TRBD1. The CDR3 extends over 15 amino acids. Germline V CDR1 and CDR2: MNHEY, SVGAGI. V dropped 2 bases and J dropped 4; count of bases not matched to a gene: 7. CDR3 coding DNA: TGTGCCAGCAGTTACCAGACAGGGAAGCGAGAGACCCAGTACTTC. Its translation: CASSYQTGKRETQYF.

The chain combines TRBV29-1 with TRBJ1-1, with D unresolved. V dropped 4 bases and J dropped 1 base, with 10 bases sitting between them. The CDR3 spans 13 residues. Germline-derived CDR1 and CDR2 are SQVTM and ANQGSEA. CDR3 nucleotides: TGCAGCGTTGTAAGGGAGTGGAACACTGAAGCTTTCTTT. It codes for CSVVREWNTEAFF.

This clone is a singleton in its sample. The chain is built from TRBV27 and TRBJ2-5, with a tentative D call TRBD2 (6 bases). Germline V gene sequence: CDR1 MNHEY, CDR2 SMNVEV (reference sequence). Trimming took 3 bases from V and 4 from J, leaving 12 bases between them. There are 14 residues in the CDR3. The DNA for the CDR3 is TGTGCCAGCAGTTTTAACAGAGCGGGAGAGACCCAGTACTTC. Translating it yields CASSFNRAGETQYF.

The chain has TRBV5-1 and TRBJ2-1; 8 nucleotides match TRBD1. This CDR3 contains 14 residues. The germline V gene encodes CDR1 SGHRS and CDR2 YFSETQ. J lost 8 bases, V lost 3 bases, and 7 bases had no gene match. CDR3 in amino acids: CASSSLQGGDEQFF. CDR3 DNA sequence: TGCGCCAGCAGCTCCTTACAGGGGGGCGATGAGCAGTTCTTC.

The chain links TRBV7-8 to TRBJ1-5; TRBD1 agrees at 8 bases. CDR3 size: 15 residues. Losses at the gene ends were 1 base for V and 6 bases for J; bases not matched to a gene: 5. From germline, CDR1 is SGHVS and CDR2 FQNEAQ. The CDR3 loop reads CASSLGGDRGQPQHF. The CDR3 bases are TGTGCCAGCAGCTTAGGGGGAGACAGGGGTCAGCCCCAGCATTTT.

The chain employs TRBV7-2 and TRBJ2-3, with 8 nucleotides matching TRBD2. CDR1 is SGHTA, CDR2 FQGNSA, per germline. The length of the CDR3 is 16 residues. Unmatched junction bases numbered 7, after V lost 1 base and J lost 4 bases. The CDR3 loop is CASSLGKSGGADTQYF. In DNA, the CDR3 is TGTGCCAGCAGCTTAGGGAAGAGCGGGGGTGCAGATACGCAGTATTTT.

Written as DNA, the CDR3 is TGTGCCAGCAGTGGAGAGGAGGGGCAGCCCCAGCATTTT. This sequence encodes CASSGEEGQPQHF. The chain has TRBV6-1 and TRBJ1-5; the D gene is possibly TRBD1 (5 bases). The CDR3 has 13 residues. Germline CDR1 reads MNHNS; CDR2 reads SASEGT. The V gene lost 4 bases and the J gene lost 7 bases, with 11 bases spanning the gap.

The J gene is TRBJ1-6, the V gene TRBV7-8; D is ambiguous. The V and J ends lost 1 base and 0 bases respectively, with 13 bases between them. Germline CDR1 reads SGHVS; CDR2 reads FQNEAQ. The CDR3 spans 18 residues. CDR3 loop: CASSLDRHSSSYNSPLHF. The CDR3 coding sequence is TGTGCCAGCAGCTTAGATAGACATTCGAGCTCCTATAATTCACCCCTCCACTTT.

This clone was detected only a few times. The chain employs TRBV28 and TRBJ2-7; 7 bases are a match to TRBD2. In germline, CDR1 is MDHEN, CDR2 SYDVKM. The trim removed 5 bases at V and 2 bases at J, leaving 12 bases unmatched. The CDR3 totals 16 residues. DNA of the CDR3: TGTGCCAGCAGTACACTACCCTGGGGGGGGGCCTACGAGCAGTACTTC. Amino acids: CASSTLPWGGAYEQYF. The complete variable domain, with remaining parts taken from reference TRBV28 and TRBJ2-7, reads DVKVTQSSRYLVKRTGEKVFLECVQDMDHENMFWYRQDPGLGLRLIYFSYDVKMKEKGDIPEGYSVSREKKERFSLILESASTNQTSMYLCASSTLPWGGAYEQYFGPGTRLTVT.

This clone was observed a single time. The genes are TRBV29-1 and TRBJ2-7; 8 bases map to TRBD1. CDR1 is SQVTM, CDR2 ANQGSEA, per germline. CDR3 size: 15 residues. Trimming cost V 4 bases and J 4 bases; bases outside gene matches: 12. In DNA, the CDR3 is TGCAGCGTTGGTGACGCCGGGACAGGAACATACGAGCAGTACTTC. Its protein product is CSVGDAGTGTYEQYF.

The genes are TRBV6-6 and TRBJ2-3, with D perhaps matching TRBD1 (6 bases). This CDR3 region has 14 residues. Germline CDR1 reads MNHNY; CDR2 reads SVGAGI (reference sequence). V was pared by 2 bases and J by 4 bases, with 10 bases between. CDR3 sequence reads: CASSYIRGPDTQYF. CDR3 DNA sequence: TGTGCCAGCAGTTACATCAGGGGCCCAGATACGCAGTATTTT.

J is TRBJ2-1 and V is TRBV30, with a possible D match to TRBD1 (6 bases). This CDR3 has 13 residues. Germline CDR1 reads GTSNPN; CDR2 reads SVGIG (reference sequence). Trimming cost V 3 bases and J 8 bases, with 14 bases left between them. CDR3 DNA: TGTGCCTGGAGGAAACAGGGTACCTATGAGCAGTTCTTC. Encoded protein: CAWRKQGTYEQFF. The full variable domain, in which reference TRBV30 and TRBJ2-1 provide the parts outside the CDR3, is SQTIHQWPATLVQPVGSPLSLECTVEGTSNPNLYWYRQAAGRGLQLLFYSVGIGQISSEVPQNLSASRPQDRQFILSSKKLLLSDSGFYLCAWRKQGTYEQFFGPGTRLTVL.

The chain recombines TRBV18 with TRBJ1-1, with TRBD1 as a possible D gene (5 bases). Trimming shortened V by 3 bases and J by 0 bases, and 11 bases separated the two germline ends. The germline gives CDR1 KGHSH, CDR2 LQKENI. This CDR3 spans 15 amino acids. The CDR3 nucleotides are TGTGCCAGCTCACCTCTGAACAGGCTGAACACTGAAGCTTTCTTT. Translation: CASSPLNRLNTEAFF. The whole variable domain, remainder taken from reference TRBV18 and TRBJ1-1, is NAGVMQNPRHLVRRRGQEARLRCSPMKGHSHVYWYRQLPEEGLKFMVYLQKENIIDESGMPKERFSAEFPKEGPSILRIQQVVRGDSAAYFCASSPLNRLNTEAFFGQGTRLTVV.

The gene calls are TRBV10-1 and TRBJ2-2, with D unresolved. Germline V gene data show CDR1 as WNHNN and CDR2 as SYGVQD (reference sequence). V was shortened by 2 bases and J by 2 bases, with 0 bases between the two germline ends. The CDR3 has 12 residues. The CDR3 reads CASSENTGELFF. CDR3 nucleotides: TGCGCCAGCAGTGAGAACACCGGGGAGCTGTTTTTT.